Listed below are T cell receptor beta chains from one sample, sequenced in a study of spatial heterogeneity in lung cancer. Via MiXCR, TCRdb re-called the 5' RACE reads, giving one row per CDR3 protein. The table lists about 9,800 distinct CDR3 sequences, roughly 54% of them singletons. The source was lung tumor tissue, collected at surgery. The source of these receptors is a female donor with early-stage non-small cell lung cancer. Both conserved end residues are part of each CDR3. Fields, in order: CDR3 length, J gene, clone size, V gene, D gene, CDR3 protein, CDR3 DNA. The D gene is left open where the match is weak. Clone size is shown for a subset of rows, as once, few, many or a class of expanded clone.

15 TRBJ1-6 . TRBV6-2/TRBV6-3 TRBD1 CASSYTDRGGSPLHF TGTGCCAGCAGTTACACAGACAGGGGAGGCTCACCCCTCCACTTT
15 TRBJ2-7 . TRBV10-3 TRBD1 CAISISGTGEGEQYF TGTGCCATCAGTATCTCCGGGACAGGGGAAGGGGAGCAGTACTTC
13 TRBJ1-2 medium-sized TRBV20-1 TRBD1 CSAGPHPDRVPTF TGCAGTGCTGGCCCGCACCCCGACAGGGTCCCCACCTTC
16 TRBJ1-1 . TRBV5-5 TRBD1 CASSFHRTGGIAEAFF TGTGCCAGCAGCTTCCACCGAACAGGGGGCATCGCTGAAGCTTTCTTT
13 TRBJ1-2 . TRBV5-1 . CASSFAGDYGYTF TGCGCCAGCAGCTTTGCAGGGGACTATGGCTACACCTTC
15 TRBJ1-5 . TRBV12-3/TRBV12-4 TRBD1 CASSPGAGGSQPQHF TGTGCCAGCAGTCCTGGGGCAGGGGGAAGTCAGCCCCAGCATTTT
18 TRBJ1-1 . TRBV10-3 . CAISLRGDPASMNTEAFF TGTGCCATCAGCCTCCGGGGCGACCCTGCCAGCATGAACACTGAAGCTTTCTTT
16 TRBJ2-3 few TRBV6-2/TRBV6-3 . CASSTPTSTLIDTQYF TGTGCCAGCAGTACACCGACTAGTACCTTGATCGATACGCAGTATTTT
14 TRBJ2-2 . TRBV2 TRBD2 CASRVRLAAGELFF TGTGCCAGCAGGGTCAGACTAGCAGCCGGGGAGCTGTTTTTT
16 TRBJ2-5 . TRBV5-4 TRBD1 CASSGDRGRNQETQYF TGTGCCAGCAGCGGAGACAGGGGGCGAAACCAAGAGACCCAGTACTTC
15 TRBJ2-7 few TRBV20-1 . CSAHSVPGWGDEQYF TGCAGTGCGCACAGCGTCCCAGGTTGGGGAGACGAGCAGTACTTC
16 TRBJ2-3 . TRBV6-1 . CASSPREGSLTDTQYF TGTGCCAGCAGTCCCCGTGAAGGCAGTCTCACAGATACGCAGTATTTT
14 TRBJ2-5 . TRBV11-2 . CASSLRQIQETQYF TGTGCCAGCAGCTTACGACAGATCCAAGAGACCCAGTACTTC
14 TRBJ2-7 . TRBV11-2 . CASSRRDLTPEQYF TGTGCCAGCAGCAGGCGGGACTTAACCCCCGAGCAGTACTTC
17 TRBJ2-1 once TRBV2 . CASGPRSGTRRSNEQFF TGTGCCAGCGGCCCTAGGAGTGGGACGCGCCGGTCCAATGAGCAGTTCTTC
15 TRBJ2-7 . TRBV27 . CASSLSIQASYEQYF TGTGCCAGCAGTTTGTCCATACAGGCCTCCTACGAGCAGTACTTC
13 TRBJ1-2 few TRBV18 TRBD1 CASSPGTDVDYTF TGTGCCAGCTCACCAGGGACAGATGTTGACTACACCTTC
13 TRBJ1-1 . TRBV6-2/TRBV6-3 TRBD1 CATRGTGNTEAFF TGTGCCACTCGAGGGACAGGGAACACTGAAGCTTTCTTT
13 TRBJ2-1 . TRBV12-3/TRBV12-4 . CASSFVGPNEQFF TGTGCCAGCAGTTTTGTGGGCCCAAATGAGCAGTTCTTC
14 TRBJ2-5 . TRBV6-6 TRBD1 CASSGQAMGRTQYF TGTGCCAGCAGTGGACAGGCCATGGGAAGGACCCAGTACTTC
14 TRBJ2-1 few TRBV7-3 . CASSVSRDAREQFF TGTGCCAGCAGCGTCTCCCGGGACGCGCGTGAGCAGTTCTTC
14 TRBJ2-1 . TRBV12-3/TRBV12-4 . CASSLGGVLNEQFF TGTGCCAGCAGTTTAGGGGGCGTATTGAATGAGCAGTTCTTC